This T cell receptor beta chain was recorded in a study of breast tumors, draining lymph nodes, adjacent tissues. Overall study findings and caveats: Tumor and nontumor repertoires were significantly more similar in luminal-like than in basal-like breast cancer. The lymph node origin of tumor T cells was framed as consistent with a hypothesis, not demonstrated. Tumor TCR diversity was below lymph nodes but above nontumor tissue. Most tumor T cells seemingly derive from lymph node, then expand in tumor.

This clonotype was seen many times. The antigen remains undetermined. A single record per CDR3 protein comes from TCRdb applying MiXCR to the multiplex PCR reads. The sample carries under 70,000 distinct CDR3 sequences, about 40% recorded once. The germline V gene has CDR1 SEHNR and CDR2 FQNEAQ (reference sequence). The CDR3 runs to 15 residues. The V and J ends lost 5 bases and 5 bases, in that order; junction bases with no gene match: 10. The receptor's source is a female donor with breast cancer. Some clones in this sample may be carry-over from other donors' samples. The sequenced material came from breast tumor tissue. V usage is TRBV7-9 and J usage is TRBJ1-2, with 8 bases identical to TRBD1. This CDR3 reads CASSTSRGRRYGYTF. The CDR3 DNA reads TGTGCCAGCAGCACCTCCAGGGGGCGAAGGTATGGCTACACCTTC. Full variable domain (missing parts from reference TRBV7-9 and TRBJ1-2): DTGVSQNPRHKITKRGQNVTFRCDPISEHNRLYWYRQTLGQGPEFLTYFQNEAQLEKSRLLSDRFSAERPKGSFSTLEIQRTEQGDSAMYLCASSTSRGRRYGYTFGSGTRLTVV.